These 12 T cell receptor beta chains originate from one sample sequenced in a study of blood T cells in healthy people across ages. A J-beta primer mix and a sample-barcoded 5' primer were used in a second PCR of roughly 6 to 12 cycles. Each CDR3 protein is one row after TCRdb ran MiXCR on the 5' RACE reads. The table has about 2 million distinct CDR3 sequences, roughly 50% seen once. The sequencing input was blood. The receptor source for this set is a woman in her 40s in good health.

Only one count was recorded for this clonotype. The chain combines TRBV4-3 with TRBJ1-4, with a tentative D call TRBD1 (6 bases). Germline V CDR1 and CDR2: LGHNA, YSLEER. The CDR3 totals 16 residues. The V gene lost 2 bases and the J gene lost 4 bases, with 14 bases spanning the gap. The CDR3 bases are TGCGCCAGCAGCCAAACAGGACAGTACGATAATGAAAAACTGTTTTTT. This gives the protein CASSQTGQYDNEKLFF.

This clonotype came up a few times. J is TRBJ2-1 and V is TRBV20-1; no firm D call. Germline-derived CDR1 and CDR2 are DFQATT and SNEGSKA (reference sequence). The CDR3 contains 12 residues. V lost 2 bases and J 5 bases, leaving 7 bases between the germline ends. This CDR3 is CSARMANNEQFF. The CDR3 DNA reads as TGCAGTGCTAGAATGGCCAACAATGAGCAGTTCTTC.

This clonotype was found a few times. The CDR3 sequence: CASSLEGAVTDTQYF. The CDR3 region has the DNA TGCGCCAGCAGCTTGGAGGGGGCTGTGACAGATACGCAGTATTTT. The V gene is TRBV5-1, the J gene TRBJ2-3; 7 positions match TRBD1. This CDR3 spans 15 amino acids. With 0 bases clipped from V and 3 bases from J, the junction kept 4 bases outside the gene matches. CDR1 and CDR2 (germline): SGHRS, YFSETQ.

This clonotype has at least ten counts. CDR3 DNA: TGTGCCAGCAGCCAAAGGGCAACAGATACGCAGTATTTT. This gives the protein CASSQRATDTQYF. The chain recombines TRBV4-2 with TRBJ2-3; D uncertain. The V gene lost 2 bases and the J gene lost 3 bases, with 6 bases spanning the gap. The CDR3 contains 13 residues. Per germline, CDR1 LGHNA and CDR2 YNFKEQ.

In nucleotides, the CDR3 is TGTGCCAGCAGTAAGCGGACTAGCGGGGGGTGGAATGAGCAGTTCTTC. Its protein product is CASSKRTSGGWNEQFF. V gene TRBV6-1 combines with J gene TRBJ2-1, with 14 nucleotides matching TRBD2. V shed 5 bases, J shed 7 bases, and the junction held 7 bases outside the gene matches. The CDR3 length is 16 residues. Germline V gene sequence: CDR1 MNHNS, CDR2 SASEGT.

This sequence joins TRBV7-2 and TRBJ2-1; D might be TRBD1 (6 bases). The CDR3 extends over 15 amino acids. From germline, CDR1 is SGHTA and CDR2 FQGNSA. V was trimmed by 5 bases and J by 6 bases, leaving 17 bases between them. In nucleotides, the CDR3 is TGTGCCAGCAGCATGCACAGGGTCGTGCCCAATGAGCAGTTCTTC. It translates to CASSMHRVVPNEQFF.

The chain has TRBV20-1 and TRBJ2-1; 7 bases are a match to TRBD2. V shed 0 bases and J 10 bases; nucleotides not matched to a gene: 3. The CDR3 spans 12 residues. CDR1 is DFQATT, CDR2 SNEGSKA, per germline (reference sequence). CDR3 bases: TGCAGTGCTAGAGATGATAGCGGGGAGCAGTTCTTC. Translating gives CSARDDSGEQFF.

Written as DNA, the CDR3 is TGCGCCAGCAGCTTGGGGTGGGGACAACCTGATATTGAGCAGTTCTTC. Its translation: CASSLGWGQPDIEQFF. The rearrangement uses TRBV5-1 and TRBJ2-1; D is possibly TRBD1 (6 bases). Trimming removed 0 bases from V and 9 bases from J, with 19 bases in between. The CDR3 extends over 16 amino acids. Germline CDR1 SGHRS, CDR2 YFSETQ.

V is TRBV20-1 and J is TRBJ2-4, with 9 positions matching TRBD2. Germline assignment: CDR1 DFQATT and CDR2 SNEGSKA (reference sequence). CDR3 length: 16 amino acids. V gave up 3 bases and J gave up 9 bases; unmatched junction bases: 15. This chain's CDR3 is CSASDSGGWDRSIQYF. The CDR3, as DNA: TGCAGTGCTAGCGATAGCGGGGGCTGGGATCGGAGCATTCAGTACTTC.

This clonotype was detected ten times or more. The chain is built from TRBV20-1 and TRBJ1-4; D is ambiguous. Germline lookup yields CDR1 DFQATT and CDR2 SNEGSKA (reference sequence). The CDR3 length is 13 residues. Trimming removed 6 bases from V and 6 bases from J, with 14 bases in between. CDR3 nucleotides: TGCAGTGCCCGGGAGTTGAGGGATGAAAAACTGTTTTTT. Translating it yields CSARELRDEKLFF.

The V gene is TRBV5-1, the J gene TRBJ2-1; D is unresolved. V dropped 6 bases and J dropped 0 bases, with 13 bases sitting between them. The CDR3 is 15 amino acids. The V gene's germline CDR1 is SGHRS and CDR2 YFSETQ. CDR3 in amino acids: CASKTRVSSYNEQFF. CDR3 coding DNA: TGCGCCAGCAAAACCCGGGTTAGCTCCTACAATGAGCAGTTCTTC.

V gene TRBV28 combines with J gene TRBJ2-5; D is tentatively TRBD1 or TRBD2 (5 bases each). This CDR3 spans 15 amino acids. Germline CDR1 is MDHEN and CDR2 is SYDVKM. Trimming took off 2 bases at V and 4 bases at J, with 14 bases between the two ends. The CDR3 is CASSLLDSEGETQYF. CDR3 DNA: TGTGCCAGCAGTTTACTAGACAGCGAGGGAGAGACCCAGTACTTC.